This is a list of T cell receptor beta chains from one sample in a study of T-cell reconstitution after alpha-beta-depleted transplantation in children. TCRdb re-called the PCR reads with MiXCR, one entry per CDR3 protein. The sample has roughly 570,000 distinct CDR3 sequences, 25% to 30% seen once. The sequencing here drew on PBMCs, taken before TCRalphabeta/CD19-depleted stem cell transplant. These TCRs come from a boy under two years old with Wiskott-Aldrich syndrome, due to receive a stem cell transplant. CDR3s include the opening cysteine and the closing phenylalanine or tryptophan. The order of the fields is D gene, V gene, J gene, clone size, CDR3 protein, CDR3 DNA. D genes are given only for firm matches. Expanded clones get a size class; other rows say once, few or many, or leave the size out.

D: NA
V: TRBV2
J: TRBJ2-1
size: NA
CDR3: CASKDAVFYNEQFF
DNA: TGTGCCAGCAAGGATGCGGTTTTTTACAATGAGCAGTTCTTC

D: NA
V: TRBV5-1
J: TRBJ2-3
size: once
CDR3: CASSSDPWGTDTQYF
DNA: TGCGCCAGCTCTTCGGACCCATGGGGCACAGATACGCAGTATTTT

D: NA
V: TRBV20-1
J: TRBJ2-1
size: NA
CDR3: CSATPGYNEQFF
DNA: TGTAGTGCTACCCCGGGTTACAATGAGCAGTTCTTC

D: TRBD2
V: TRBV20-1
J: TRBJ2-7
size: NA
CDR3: CSGSTSGNPYEQYF
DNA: TGCAGTGGTTCGACTAGCGGGAACCCCTACGAGCAGTACTTC

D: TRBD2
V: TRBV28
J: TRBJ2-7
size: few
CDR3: CASSTRTSRWTYEQYF
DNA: TGTGCCAGCAGTACTAGGACTAGCCGATGGACCTACGAGCAGTACTTC

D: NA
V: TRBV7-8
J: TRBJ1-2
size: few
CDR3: CASSPRDTRIYGYTF
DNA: TGTGCCAGCAGCCCCAGGGACACTCGCATCTATGGCTACACCTTC

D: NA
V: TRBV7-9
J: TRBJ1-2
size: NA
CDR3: CASSLGQQPLYGYTF
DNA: TGTGCCAGCAGCTTGGGCCAGCAACCTCTCTATGGCTACACCTTC

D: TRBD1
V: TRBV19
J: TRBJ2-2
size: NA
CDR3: CASRNSGTGWTGELFF
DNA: TGTGCCAGCCGAAATTCAGGGACAGGGTGGACCGGGGAGCTGTTTTTT

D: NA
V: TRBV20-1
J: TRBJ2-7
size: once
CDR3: CSARVQGEYEQYF
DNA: TGCAGTGCTAGAGTCCAGGGAGAATACGAGCAGTACTTC

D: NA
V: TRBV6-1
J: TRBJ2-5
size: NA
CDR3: CASSARGPQETQYF
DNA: TGTGCCAGCAGTGCCAGGGGACCACAAGAGACCCAGTACTTC

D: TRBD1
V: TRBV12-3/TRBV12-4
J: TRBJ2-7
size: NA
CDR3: CASSGQTGGFDEQYF
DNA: TGTGCCAGCAGTGGCCAGACAGGGGGTTTCGACGAGCAGTACTTC

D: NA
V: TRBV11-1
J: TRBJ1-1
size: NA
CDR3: CASSAGLLNTEAFF
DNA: TGTGCCAGCAGCGCGGGACTCTTGAACACTGAAGCTTTCTTT

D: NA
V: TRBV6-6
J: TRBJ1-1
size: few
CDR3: CASTRDEAFF
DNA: TGTGCCAGCACCCGGGATGAAGCTTTCTTT

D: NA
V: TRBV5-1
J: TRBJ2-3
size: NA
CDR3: CASSPESGARTDTQYF
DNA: TGCGCCAGCAGCCCGGAATCGGGTGCTCGCACAGATACGCAGTATTTT

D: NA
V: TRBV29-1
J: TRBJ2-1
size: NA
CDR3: CSVVAVGPSSYNEQFF
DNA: TGCAGCGTTGTAGCGGTCGGACCAAGCTCCTACAATGAGCAGTTCTTC

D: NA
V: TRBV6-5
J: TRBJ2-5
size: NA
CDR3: CASSYSRSGETQYF
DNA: TGTGCCAGCAGTTACTCGAGAAGTGGAGAGACCCAGTACTTC

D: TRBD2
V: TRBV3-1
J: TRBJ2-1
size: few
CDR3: CASSQVAGRYGGSEQFF
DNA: TGTGCCAGCAGCCAAGTAGCCGGGAGGTATGGGGGAAGTGAGCAGTTCTTC

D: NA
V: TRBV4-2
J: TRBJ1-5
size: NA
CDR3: CASSQSGENQPQHF
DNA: TGTGCCAGCAGCCAATCGGGGGAAAATCAGCCCCAGCATTTT

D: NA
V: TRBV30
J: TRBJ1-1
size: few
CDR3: CAWSDQYTEAFF
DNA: TGTGCCTGGAGTGACCAATACACTGAAGCTTTCTTT

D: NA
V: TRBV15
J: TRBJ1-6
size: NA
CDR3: CATSRDPVGSSYNSPLHF
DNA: TGTGCCACCAGCAGAGATCCCGTGGGGAGCTCCTATAATTCACCCCTCCACTTT

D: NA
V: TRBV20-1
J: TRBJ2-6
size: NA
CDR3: CSARGGKISGANVLTF
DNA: TGCAGTGCTAGAGGGGGAAAGATCTCTGGGGCCAACGTCCTGACTTTC

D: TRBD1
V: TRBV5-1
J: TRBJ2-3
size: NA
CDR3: CASSLVGQGTDTQYF
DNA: TGCGCCAGCAGCTTGGTTGGACAGGGGACAGATACGCAGTATTTT